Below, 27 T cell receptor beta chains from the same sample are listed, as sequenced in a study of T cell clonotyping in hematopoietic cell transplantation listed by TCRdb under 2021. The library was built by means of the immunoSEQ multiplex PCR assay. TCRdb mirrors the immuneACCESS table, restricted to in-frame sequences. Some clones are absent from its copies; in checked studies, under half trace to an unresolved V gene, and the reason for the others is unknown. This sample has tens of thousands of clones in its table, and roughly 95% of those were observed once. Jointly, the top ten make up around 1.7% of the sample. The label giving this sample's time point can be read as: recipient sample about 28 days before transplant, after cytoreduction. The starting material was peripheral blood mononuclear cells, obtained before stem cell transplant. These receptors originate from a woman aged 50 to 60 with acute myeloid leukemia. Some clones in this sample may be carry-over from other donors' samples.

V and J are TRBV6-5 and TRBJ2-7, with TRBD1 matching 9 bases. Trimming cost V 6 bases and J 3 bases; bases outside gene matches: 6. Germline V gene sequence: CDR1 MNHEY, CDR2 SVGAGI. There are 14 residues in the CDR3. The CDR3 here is CASRRTGESYEQYF. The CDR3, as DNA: TGTGCCAGCAGACGGACAGGGGAGAGCTACGAGCAGTACTTC.

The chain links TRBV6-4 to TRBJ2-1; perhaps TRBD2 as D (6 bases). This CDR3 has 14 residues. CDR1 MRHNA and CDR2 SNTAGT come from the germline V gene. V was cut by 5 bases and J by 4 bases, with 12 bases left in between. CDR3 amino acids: CASSLDGGYNEQFF. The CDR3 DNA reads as TGTGCCAGCAGTTTAGACGGGGGATACAATGAGCAGTTCTTC.

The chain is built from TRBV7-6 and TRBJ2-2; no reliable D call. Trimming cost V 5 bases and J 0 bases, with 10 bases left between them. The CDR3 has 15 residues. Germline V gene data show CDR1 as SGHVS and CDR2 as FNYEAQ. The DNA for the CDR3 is TGTGCCAGCAGCGTAGGGCAGACGAACACCGGGGAGCTGTTTTTT. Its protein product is CASSVGQTNTGELFF. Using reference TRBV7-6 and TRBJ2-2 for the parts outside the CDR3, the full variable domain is GAGVSQSPRYKVTKRGQDVALRCDPISGHVSLYWYRQALGQGPEFLTYFNYEAQQDKSGLPNDRFSAERPEGSISTLTIQRTEQRDSAMYRCASSVGQTNTGELFFGEGSRLTVL.

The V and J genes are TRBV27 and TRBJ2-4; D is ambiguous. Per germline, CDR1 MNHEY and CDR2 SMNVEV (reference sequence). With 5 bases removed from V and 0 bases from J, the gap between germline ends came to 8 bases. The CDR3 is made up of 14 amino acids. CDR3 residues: CASSPTEAKNIQYF. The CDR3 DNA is TGTGCCAGCAGTCCCACTGAAGCCAAAAACATTCAGTACTTC.

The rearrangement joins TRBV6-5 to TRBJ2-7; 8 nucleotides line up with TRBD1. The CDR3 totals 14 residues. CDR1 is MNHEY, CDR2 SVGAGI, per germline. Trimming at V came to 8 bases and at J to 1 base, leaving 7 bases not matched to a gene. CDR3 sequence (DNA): TGTGCCAGCCACAGGACAGGGAGGTCCTACGAGCAGTACTTC. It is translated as CASHRTGRSYEQYF.

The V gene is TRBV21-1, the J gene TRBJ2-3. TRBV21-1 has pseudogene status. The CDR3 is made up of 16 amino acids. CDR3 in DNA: TGTGCCAGCAGCCCCCATGGCAAAACTAGCACAGATACGCAGTATTTT. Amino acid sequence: CASSPHGKTSTDTQYF.

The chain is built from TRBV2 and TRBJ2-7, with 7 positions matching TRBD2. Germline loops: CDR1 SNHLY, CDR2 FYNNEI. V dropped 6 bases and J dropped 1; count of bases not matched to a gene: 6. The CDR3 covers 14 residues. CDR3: CASRQPGGSYEQYF. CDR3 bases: TGTGCCAGCAGACAACCCGGGGGGTCCTACGAGCAGTACTTC.

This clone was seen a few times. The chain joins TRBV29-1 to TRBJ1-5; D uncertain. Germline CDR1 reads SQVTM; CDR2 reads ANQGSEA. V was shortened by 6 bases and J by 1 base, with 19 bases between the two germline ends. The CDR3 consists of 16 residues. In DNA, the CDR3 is TGCAGCGTCGCCTCCTCTTCGGGGTTGAGCAATCAGCCCCAGCATTTT. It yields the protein CSVASSSGLSNQPQHF.

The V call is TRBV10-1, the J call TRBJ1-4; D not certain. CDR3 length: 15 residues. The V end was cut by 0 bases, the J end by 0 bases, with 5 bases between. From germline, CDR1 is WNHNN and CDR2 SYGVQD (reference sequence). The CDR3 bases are TGCGCCAGCAGTGAGTCCTCAGCAACTAATGAAAAACTGTTTTTT. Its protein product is CASSESSATNEKLFF.

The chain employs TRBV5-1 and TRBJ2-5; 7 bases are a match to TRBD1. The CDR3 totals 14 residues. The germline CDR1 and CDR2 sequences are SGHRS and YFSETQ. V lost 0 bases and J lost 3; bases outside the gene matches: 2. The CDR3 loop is CASSLGQGEETQYF. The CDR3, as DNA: TGCGCCAGCAGCTTGGGGCAGGGGGAAGAGACCCAGTACTTC.

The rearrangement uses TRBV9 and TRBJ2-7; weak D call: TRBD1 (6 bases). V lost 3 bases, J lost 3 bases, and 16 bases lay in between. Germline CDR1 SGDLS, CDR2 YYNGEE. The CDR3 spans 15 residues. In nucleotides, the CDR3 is TGTGCCAGCAGCGAAGGGACCACAGGGTTCTACGAGCAGTACTTC. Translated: CASSEGTTGFYEQYF. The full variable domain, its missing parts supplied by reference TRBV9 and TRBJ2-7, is DSGVTQTPKHLITATGQRVTLRCSPRSGDLSVYWYQQSLDQGLQFLIQYYNGEERAKGNILERFSAQQFPDLHSELNLSSLELGDSALYFCASSEGTTGFYEQYFGPGTRLTVT.

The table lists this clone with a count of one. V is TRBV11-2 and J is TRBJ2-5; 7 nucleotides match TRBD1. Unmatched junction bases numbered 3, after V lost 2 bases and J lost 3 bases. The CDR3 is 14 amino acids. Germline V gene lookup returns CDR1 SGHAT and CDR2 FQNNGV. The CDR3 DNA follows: TGTGCCAGCAGCTTATTTGGGACAGAAGAGACCCAGTACTTC. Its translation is CASSLFGTEETQYF. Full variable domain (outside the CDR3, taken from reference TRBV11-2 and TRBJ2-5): EAGVAQSPRYKIIEKRQSVAFWCNPISGHATLYWYQQILGQGPKLLIQFQNNGVVDDSQLPKDRFSAERLKGVDSTLKIQPAKLEDSAVYLCASSLFGTEETQYFGPGTRLLVL.

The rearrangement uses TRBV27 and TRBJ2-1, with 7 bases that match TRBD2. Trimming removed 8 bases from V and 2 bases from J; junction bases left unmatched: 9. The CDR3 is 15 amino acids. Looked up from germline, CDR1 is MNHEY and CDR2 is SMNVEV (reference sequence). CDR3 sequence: CASHSGGGTYNEQFF. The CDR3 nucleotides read TGTGCCAGCCACAGTGGGGGGGGGACCTACAATGAGCAGTTCTTC.

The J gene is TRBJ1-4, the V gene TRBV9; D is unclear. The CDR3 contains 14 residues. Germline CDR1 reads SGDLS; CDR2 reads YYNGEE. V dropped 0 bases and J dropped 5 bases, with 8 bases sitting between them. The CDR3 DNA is TGTGCCAGCAGCGTAGACAGCGAAAATGAAAAACTGTTTTTT. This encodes CASSVDSENEKLFF.

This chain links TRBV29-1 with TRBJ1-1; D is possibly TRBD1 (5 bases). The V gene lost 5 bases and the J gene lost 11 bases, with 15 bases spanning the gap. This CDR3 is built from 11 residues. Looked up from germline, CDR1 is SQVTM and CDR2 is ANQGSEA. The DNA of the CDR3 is TGCAGCGTTTCGAGGACACGCGAGGCTTTCTTT. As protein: CSVSRTREAFF.

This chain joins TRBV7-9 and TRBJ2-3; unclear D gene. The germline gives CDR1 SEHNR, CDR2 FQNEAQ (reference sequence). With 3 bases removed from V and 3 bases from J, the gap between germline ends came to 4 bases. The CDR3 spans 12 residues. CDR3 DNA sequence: TGTGCCAGCAGCTTCCTGACAGATACGCAGTATTTT. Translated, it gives CASSFLTDTQYF.

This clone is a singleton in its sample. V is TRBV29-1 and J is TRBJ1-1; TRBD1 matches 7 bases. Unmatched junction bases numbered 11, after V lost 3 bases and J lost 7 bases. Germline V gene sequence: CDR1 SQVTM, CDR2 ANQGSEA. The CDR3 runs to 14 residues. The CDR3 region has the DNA TGCAGCGTTGATTTTCATGGGACAGCATATGAAGCTTTCTTT. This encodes CSVDFHGTAYEAFF.

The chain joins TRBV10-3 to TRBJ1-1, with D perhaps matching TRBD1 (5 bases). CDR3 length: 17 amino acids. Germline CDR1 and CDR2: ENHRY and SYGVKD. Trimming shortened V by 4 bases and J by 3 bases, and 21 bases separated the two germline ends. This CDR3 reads CAISATTGTKSDTEAFF. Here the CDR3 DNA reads TGTGCCATCAGTGCAACAACCGGGACCAAATCGGACACTGAAGCTTTCTTT.

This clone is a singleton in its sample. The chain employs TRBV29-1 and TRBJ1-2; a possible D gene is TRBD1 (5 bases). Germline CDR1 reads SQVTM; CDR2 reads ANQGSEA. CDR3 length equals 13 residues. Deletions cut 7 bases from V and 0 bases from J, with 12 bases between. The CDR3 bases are TGCAGCGATGGGACGGGAACTAACTATGGCTACACCTTC. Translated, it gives CSDGTGTNYGYTF.

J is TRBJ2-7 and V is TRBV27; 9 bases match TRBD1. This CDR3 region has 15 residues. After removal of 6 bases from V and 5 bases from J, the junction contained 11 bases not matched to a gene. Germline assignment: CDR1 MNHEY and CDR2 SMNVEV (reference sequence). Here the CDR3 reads CASRQTGQGIDEQYF. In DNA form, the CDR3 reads TGTGCCAGCAGACAGACCGGACAGGGGATCGACGAGCAGTACTTC.

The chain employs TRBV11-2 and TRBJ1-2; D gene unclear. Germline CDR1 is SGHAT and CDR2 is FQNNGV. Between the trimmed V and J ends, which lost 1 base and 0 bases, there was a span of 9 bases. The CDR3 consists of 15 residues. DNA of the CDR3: TGTGCCAGCAGCTTAGCCCACGGTACTAACTATGGCTACACCTTC. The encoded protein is CASSLAHGTNYGYTF.

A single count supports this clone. DNA for the CDR3: TGCGCCAGCAGCCCGTCCGGAGTAACATACGAGCAGTACTTC. It specifies CASSPSGVTYEQYF. This chain connects TRBV5-1 to TRBJ2-7; D is undetermined. CDR3 length: 14 amino acids. V was trimmed by 4 bases and J by 4 bases, leaving 15 bases between them. Looked up from germline, CDR1 is SGHRS and CDR2 is YFSETQ. The full variable domain, rest sourced from reference TRBV5-1 and TRBJ2-7, is KAGVTQTPRYLIKTRGQQVTLSCSPISGHRSVSWYQQTPGQGLQFLFEYFSETQRNKGNFPGRFSGRQFSNSRSEMNVSTLELGDSALYLCASSPSGVTYEQYFGPGTRLTVT.

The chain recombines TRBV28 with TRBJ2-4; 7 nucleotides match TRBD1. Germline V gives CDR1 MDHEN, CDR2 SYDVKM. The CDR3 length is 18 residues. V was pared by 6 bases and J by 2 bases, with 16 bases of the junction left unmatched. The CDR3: CASSNPMTGIRSKNIQYF. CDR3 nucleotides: TGTGCCAGCAGCAACCCCATGACAGGGATCAGGTCCAAAAACATTCAGTACTTC.

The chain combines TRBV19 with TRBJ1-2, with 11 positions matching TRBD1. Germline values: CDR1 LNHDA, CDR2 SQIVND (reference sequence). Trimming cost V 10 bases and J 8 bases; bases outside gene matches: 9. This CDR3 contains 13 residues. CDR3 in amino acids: CATTPGQGVGYTF. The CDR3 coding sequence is TGTGCCACTACCCCGGGACAGGGGGTCGGCTACACCTTC.

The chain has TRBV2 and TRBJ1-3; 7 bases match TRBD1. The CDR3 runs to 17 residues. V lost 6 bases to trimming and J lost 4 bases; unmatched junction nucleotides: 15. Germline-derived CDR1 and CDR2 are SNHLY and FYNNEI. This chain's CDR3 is CASSGPRQGVTGNTIYF. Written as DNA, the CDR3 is TGTGCCAGCAGCGGCCCTAGACAGGGAGTAACGGGAAACACCATATATTTT.

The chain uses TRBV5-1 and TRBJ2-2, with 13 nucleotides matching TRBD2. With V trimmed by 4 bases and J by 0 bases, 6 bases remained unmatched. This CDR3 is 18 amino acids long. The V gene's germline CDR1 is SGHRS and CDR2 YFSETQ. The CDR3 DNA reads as TGCGCCAGCAGCCTCGGACTAGCGGGGGTTTCGAACACCGGGGAGCTGTTTTTT. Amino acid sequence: CASSLGLAGVSNTGELFF.

The CDR3 DNA reads as TGTGCCAGCAGTTTATCGGCCCAGAATTACGAGCAGTACTTC. Encoded protein: CASSLSAQNYEQYF. The chain employs TRBV27 and TRBJ2-7, with D unresolved. Trimming took 0 bases from V and 4 from J, leaving 10 bases between them. In germline, CDR1 is MNHEY, CDR2 SMNVEV (reference sequence). This CDR3 is 14 amino acids long.